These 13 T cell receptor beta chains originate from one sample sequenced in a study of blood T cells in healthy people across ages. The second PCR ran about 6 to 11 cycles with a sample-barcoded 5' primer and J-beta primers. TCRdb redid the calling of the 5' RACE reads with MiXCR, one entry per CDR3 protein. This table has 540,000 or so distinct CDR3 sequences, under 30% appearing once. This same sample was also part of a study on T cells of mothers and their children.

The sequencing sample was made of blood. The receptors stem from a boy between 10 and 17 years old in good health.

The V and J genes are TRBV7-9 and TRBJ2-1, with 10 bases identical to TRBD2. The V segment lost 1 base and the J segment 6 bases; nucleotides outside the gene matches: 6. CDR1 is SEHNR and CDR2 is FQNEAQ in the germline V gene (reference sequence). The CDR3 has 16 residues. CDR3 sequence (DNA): TGTGCCAGCAGCTTAGAGCCAGCGGGAGGGCTCAATGAGCAGTTCTTC. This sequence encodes CASSLEPAGGLNEQFF.

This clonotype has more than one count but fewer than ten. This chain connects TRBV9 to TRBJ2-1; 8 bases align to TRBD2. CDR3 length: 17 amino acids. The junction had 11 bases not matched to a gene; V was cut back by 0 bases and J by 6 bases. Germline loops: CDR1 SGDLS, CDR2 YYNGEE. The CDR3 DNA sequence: TGTGCCAGCAGCGTAGAAGGGGTGACTAGCGCGGCCAATGAGCAGTTCTTC. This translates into CASSVEGVTSAANEQFF.

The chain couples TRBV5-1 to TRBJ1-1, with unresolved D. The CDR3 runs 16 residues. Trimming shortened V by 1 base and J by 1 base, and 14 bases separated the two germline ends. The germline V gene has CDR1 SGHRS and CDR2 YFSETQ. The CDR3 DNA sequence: TGCGCCAGCAGCTTGCTGGACGGCCCGTCGAACACTGAAGCTTTCTTT. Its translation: CASSLLDGPSNTEAFF.

CDR3 residues: CASSPGVPGLAEETQYF. CDR3 sequence (DNA): TGCGCCAGCAGCCCTGGGGTTCCGGGACTAGCGGAAGAGACCCAGTACTTC. The chain has TRBV4-3 and TRBJ2-5, with 11 bases matching TRBD2. Losses at the gene ends were 4 bases for V and 3 bases for J; bases not matched to a gene: 10. Germline loops: CDR1 LGHNA, CDR2 YSLEER. The CDR3 consists of 17 residues.

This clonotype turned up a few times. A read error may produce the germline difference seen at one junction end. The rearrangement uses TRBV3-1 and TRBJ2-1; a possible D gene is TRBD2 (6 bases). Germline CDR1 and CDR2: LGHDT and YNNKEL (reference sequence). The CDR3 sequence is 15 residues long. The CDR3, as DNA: TGTGCCGGCAGCCAAGACCTCGGCGGGGTGAATGAGCAGTTCTTC. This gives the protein CAGSQDLGGVNEQFF.

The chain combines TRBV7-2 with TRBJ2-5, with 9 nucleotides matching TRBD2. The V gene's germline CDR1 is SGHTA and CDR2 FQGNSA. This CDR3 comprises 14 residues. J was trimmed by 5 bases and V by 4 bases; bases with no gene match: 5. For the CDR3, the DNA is TGTGCCAGCAGCTGGCGGGGGGGCTGGGAGACCCAGTACTTC. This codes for CASSWRGGWETQYF. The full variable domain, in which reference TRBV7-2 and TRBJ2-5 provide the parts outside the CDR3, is GAGVSQSPSNKVTEKGKDVELRCDPISGHTALYWYRQSLGQGLEFLIYFQGNSAPDKSGLPSDRFSAERTGGSVSTLTIQRTQQEDSAVYLCASSWRGGWETQYFGPGTRLLVL.

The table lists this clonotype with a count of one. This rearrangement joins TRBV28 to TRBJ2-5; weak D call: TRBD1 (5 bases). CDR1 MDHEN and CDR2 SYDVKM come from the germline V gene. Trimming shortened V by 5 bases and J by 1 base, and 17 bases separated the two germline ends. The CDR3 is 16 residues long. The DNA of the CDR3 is TGTGCCAGCAGTCTACCGCCCGACAGTGTCCAAGAGACCCAGTACTTC. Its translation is CASSLPPDSVQETQYF.

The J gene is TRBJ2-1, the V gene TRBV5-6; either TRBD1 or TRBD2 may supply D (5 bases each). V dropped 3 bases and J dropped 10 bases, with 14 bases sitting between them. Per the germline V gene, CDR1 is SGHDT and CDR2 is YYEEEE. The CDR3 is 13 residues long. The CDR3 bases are TGTGCCAGCAGCTCGGGACCCGCCTTCGAGCAGTTCTTC. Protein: CASSSGPAFEQFF.

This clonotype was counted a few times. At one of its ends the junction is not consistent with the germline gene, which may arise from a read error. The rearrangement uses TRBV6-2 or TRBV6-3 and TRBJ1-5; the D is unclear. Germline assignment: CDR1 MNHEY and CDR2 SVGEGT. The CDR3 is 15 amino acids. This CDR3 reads CASSPKGRSNQPQHF. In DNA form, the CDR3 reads TGTGCCAGCAGTCCGAAAGGACGGAGCAATCAGCCCCAACATTTT.

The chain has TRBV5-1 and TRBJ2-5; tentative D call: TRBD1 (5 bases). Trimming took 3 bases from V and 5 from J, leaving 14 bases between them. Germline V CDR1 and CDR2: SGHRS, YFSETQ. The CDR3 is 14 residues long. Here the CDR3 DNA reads TGCGCCAGCAGCTGGGGCCAAAGGTGGGAGACCCAGTACTTC. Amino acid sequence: CASSWGQRWETQYF. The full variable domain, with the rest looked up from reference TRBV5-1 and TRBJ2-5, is KAGVTQTPRYLIKTRGQQVTLSCSPISGHRSVSWYQQTPGQGLQFLFEYFSETQRNKGNFPGRFSGRQFSNSRSEMNVSTLELGDSALYLCASSWGQRWETQYFGPGTRLLVL.

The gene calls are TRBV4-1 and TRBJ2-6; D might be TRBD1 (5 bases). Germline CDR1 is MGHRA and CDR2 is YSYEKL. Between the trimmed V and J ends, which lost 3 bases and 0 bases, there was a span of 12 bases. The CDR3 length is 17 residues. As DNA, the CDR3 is TGCGCCAGCAGCCAGTCAACAGGAAACTCTGGGGCCAACGTCCTGACTTTC. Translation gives CASSQSTGNSGANVLTF.

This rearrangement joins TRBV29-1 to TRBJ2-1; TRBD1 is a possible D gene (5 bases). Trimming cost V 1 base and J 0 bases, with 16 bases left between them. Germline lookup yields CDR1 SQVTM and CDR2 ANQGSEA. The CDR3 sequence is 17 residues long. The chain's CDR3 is CSVEGSKTASSYNEQFF. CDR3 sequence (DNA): TGCAGCGTTGAAGGGTCGAAGACAGCTAGCTCCTACAATGAGCAGTTCTTC.

CDR3 region: CAIKSGGGDEQFF. DNA of the CDR3: TGTGCCATCAAAAGCGGGGGCGGGGATGAGCAGTTCTTC. The chain links TRBV10-3 to TRBJ2-1; 8 bases match TRBD2. Germline V lookup: CDR1 ENHRY, CDR2 SYGVKD. Trimming took 7 bases from V and 8 from J; bases not matched to a gene: 7. CDR3 length: 13 residues.